This T cell receptor (beta chain) was captured by sequencing in a study of vaccination and CD4 T cells after COVID-19 (dated by TCRdb to the early 2020s). Regarding the complete study: Six males and four females were included in the convalescent cohort, with two Hispanic individuals, seven Caucasians, two Asians and one multiracial person represented. Two doses of either the Pfizer-BioNTech BNT162b2 vaccine (n=8) or the Moderna mRNA-1273 vaccine (n=2) were administered to participants. Post-COVID blood samples were collected from convalescent patients a median of around 100 days after diagnosis, with a range of roughly 35 to 170 days. Post-vaccine blood samples were taken a median of 72 days after the second vaccine dose, with a range of about 13 to 250 days. Culture stimuli were overlapping spike peptide pools from SARS-CoV-2 and from the common cold coronaviruses HCoV-NL63, HCoV-OC43 and HCoV-229E. Control cultures used a CEFX viral epitope pool as positive control, an HIV-1 Nef peptide pool as negative control, or no peptide. In over 8 COVID-19 convalescent patients and a few infection-naive healthy vaccine recipients, the spike-specific CD4+ TCR repertoire before mRNA vaccination was compared with the repertoire after mRNA vaccination. An earlier paper using these donors assessed, at the TCR clonotype level, memory CD4+ T cell crossreactivity between SARS-CoV-2 and common cold coronavirus spike proteins.

General study outcomes and caveats: Of the vaccine-specific clones in convalescent patients, 304 of 307, or nearly all, reacted only to SARS-CoV-2 spike and did not cross-react with common cold coronaviruses. The study included relatively few convalescent patients and did not analyze early timepoints after natural infection. The median count of SARS-CoV-2-reactive clonotypes went up from approximately 20 after infection to 38 after vaccination, although the change was not significant. In convalescent patients, a median roughly 85% of post-vaccine SARS-CoV-2-reactive clones were detected only after vaccination, suggesting vaccine-specific priming.

This clonotype turned up a few times. Its antigen remains unidentified. The record has no base qualities; no much larger clone is one base away. The sample's treatment or condition, from its label and the paper: approximately 10-day PBMC culture with coronavirus spike peptide pools or control peptides (ViraFEST assay). CD4+ T cells from unexposed donors were collected before the COVID-19 pandemic (2011-2018). The ViraFEST assay was used in the study, in which antigen-specific T cells were expanded with peptide pools and expanded clonotypes were subsequently identified by TCR sequencing. Each well held about 2 million PBMCs cultured in IMDM containing approximately 5% human AB serum and roughly 10 IU/ml IL-2, with 8 to 10 ug/ml peptide pools added. Half of the culture medium was replaced with fresh IL-2-containing medium on days 3 and 7. CD4+ T cells were isolated after roughly nine days of culture through negative selection using the EasySep CD4+ T cell isolation kit. As far as cell numbers permitted, CD4+ T cells from unexposed donors were tested for reactivity against SARS-CoV-2 S and N as well as four spike pools from common cold coronaviruses. Ficoll-Paque Plus gradient centrifugation was used to isolate PBMCs from whole blood, and the isolated PBMCs were then either used fresh or cryopreserved at -140C. Each culture condition was generally run in triplicate wells. Leukapheresis product for the unexposed donors was purchased commercially.

For this chain, trimming is 3 bases at the V end and 4 bases at the J end, and the number of junction bases without a gene match is 11. Counted from cysteine to phenylalanine, this CDR3 has 17 amino acids. The read is trimmed to its CDR3 DNA, 51 bases read in frame from base 1. The germline V gene encodes CDR1 MDHEN and CDR2 SYDVKM. Libraries were constructed by PCR. TCR sequencing of DNA from cultured CD4+ T cells used the Oncomine TCR Beta short-read assay at the Johns Hopkins FTIC core. The QIAamp micro DNA kit was used to extract genomic DNA from the cultured CD4+ T cells. Oncomine TCR Beta libraries from cultured CD4+ T cells were pooled with unique dual indexes and sequenced on an Illumina iSeq 100. Per the authors' processing: Non-productive sequences were removed, and CDR3s that did not start with C, did not end with F or W, or were shorter than 7 amino acids were discarded. The MANAFEST web application was used to identify antigen-specific clonotypes by comparing peptide-stimulated wells against reference wells and other culture wells. To be called positive, a clone needed an FDR below 0.05, an odds ratio above 5, and a productive frequency above 0.1% in at least two of three replicate wells. A clonotype counted as cross-reactive if it showed significant expansion both in the SARS-CoV-2 spike wells and in at least one common cold coronavirus spike condition. Levenshtein distances (stringdist) and unrooted phylogenetic trees (ape) in R version 3.6.1 were used to assess CDR3 homology. The public sequencing data were trimmed at Q25 with fastp and processed into clonotypes with MiXCR by TCRdb, which kept only in-frame beta chains. Records with the same CDR3 protein are collapsed into one entry carrying the most frequent genes and DNA. The V and J calls and clone size come from TCRdb's table, not from the authors' own analysis. For this sample the table gives over 8,500 distinct CDR3 sequences, of which around 30% were detected only once. The ten top clones hold roughly 25% of the sample.

Sequenced material: CD4+ T cells from blood, cultured in vitro. The V gene is TRBV28 and the J gene is TRBJ1-1, with 10 central nucleotides matching TRBD1. The receptor was isolated from a human donor in good health. The CDR3 reads as follows: CASSLQGGQGYGTEAFF. In nucleotides, the sequence is TGTGCCAGCAGTTTGCAAGGGGGACAGGGGTACGGCACTGAAGCTTTCTTT.